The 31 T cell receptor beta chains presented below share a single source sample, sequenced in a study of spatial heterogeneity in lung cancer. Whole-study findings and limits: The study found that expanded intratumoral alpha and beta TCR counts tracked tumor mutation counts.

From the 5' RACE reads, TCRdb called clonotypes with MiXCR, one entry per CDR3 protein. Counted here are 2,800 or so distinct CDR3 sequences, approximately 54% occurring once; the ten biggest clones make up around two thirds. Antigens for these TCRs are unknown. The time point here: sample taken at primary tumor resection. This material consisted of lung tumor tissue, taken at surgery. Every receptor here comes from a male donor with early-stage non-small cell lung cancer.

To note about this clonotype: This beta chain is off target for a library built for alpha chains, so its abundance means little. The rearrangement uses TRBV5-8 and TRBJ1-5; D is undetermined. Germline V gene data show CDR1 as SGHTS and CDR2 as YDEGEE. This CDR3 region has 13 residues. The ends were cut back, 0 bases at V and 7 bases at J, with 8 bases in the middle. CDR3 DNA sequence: TGTGCCAGCAGCTTGGCCTATTCGCAGCCCCAGCATTTT. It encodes CASSLAYSQPQHF.

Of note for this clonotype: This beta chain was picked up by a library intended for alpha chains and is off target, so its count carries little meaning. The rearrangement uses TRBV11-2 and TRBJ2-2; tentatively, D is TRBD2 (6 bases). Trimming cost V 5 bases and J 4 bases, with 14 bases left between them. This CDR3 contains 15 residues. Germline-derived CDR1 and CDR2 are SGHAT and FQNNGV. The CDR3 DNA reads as TGTGCCAGCAGCGCCCCCGGAGGGTTCACCGGGGAGCTGTTTTTT. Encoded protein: CASSAPGGFTGELFF.

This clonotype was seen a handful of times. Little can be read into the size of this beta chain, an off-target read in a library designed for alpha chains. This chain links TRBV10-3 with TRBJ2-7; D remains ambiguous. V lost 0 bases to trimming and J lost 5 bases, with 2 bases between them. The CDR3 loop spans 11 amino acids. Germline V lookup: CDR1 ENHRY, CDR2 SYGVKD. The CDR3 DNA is TGTGCCATCAGTGAGTCGAACGAGCAGTACTTC. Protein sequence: CAISESNEQYF.

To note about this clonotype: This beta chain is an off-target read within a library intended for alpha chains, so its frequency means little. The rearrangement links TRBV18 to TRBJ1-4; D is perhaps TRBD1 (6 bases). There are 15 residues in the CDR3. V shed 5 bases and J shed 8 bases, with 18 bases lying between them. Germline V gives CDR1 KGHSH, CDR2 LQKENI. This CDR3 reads CASSFASGAREKLFF. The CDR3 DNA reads TGTGCCAGCTCATTTGCGTCAGGGGCCAGAGAAAAACTGTTTTTT.

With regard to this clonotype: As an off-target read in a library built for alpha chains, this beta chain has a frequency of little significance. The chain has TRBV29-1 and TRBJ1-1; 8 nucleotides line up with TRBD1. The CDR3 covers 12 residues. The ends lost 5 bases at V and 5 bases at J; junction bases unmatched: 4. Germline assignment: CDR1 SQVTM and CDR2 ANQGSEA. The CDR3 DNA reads TGCAGCGTTAACGACAGGGGAACTGAAGCTTTCTTT. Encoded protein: CSVNDRGTEAFF.

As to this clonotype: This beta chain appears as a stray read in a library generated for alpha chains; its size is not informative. The CDR3 loop is CASSSGGGYEQYF. The CDR3 nucleotides read TGTGCCAGCAGTTCCGGAGGGGGCTACGAGCAGTACTTC. The chain is built from TRBV27 and TRBJ2-7; D may correspond to TRBD1 or TRBD2 (6 bases each). V lost 4 bases, J lost 3 bases, and 10 bases lay in between. The CDR3 is 13 amino acids. CDR1 MNHEY and CDR2 SMNVEV come from the germline V gene (reference sequence).

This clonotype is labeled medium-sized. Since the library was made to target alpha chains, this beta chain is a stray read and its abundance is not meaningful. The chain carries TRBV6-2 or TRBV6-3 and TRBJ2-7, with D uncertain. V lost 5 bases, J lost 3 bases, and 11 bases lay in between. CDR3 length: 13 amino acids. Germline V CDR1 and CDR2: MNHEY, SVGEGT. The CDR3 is CASSPNTDYEQYF. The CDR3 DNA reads TGTGCCAGCAGTCCTAACACGGACTACGAGCAGTACTTC.

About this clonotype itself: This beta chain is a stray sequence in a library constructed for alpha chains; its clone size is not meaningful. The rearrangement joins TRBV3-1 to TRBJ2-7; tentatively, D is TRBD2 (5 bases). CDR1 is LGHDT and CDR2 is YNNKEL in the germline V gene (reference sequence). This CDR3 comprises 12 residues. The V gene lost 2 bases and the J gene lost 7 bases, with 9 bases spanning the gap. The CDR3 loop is CASSQWEREQYF. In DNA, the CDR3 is TGTGCCAGCAGCCAATGGGAGAGGGAGCAGTACTTC.

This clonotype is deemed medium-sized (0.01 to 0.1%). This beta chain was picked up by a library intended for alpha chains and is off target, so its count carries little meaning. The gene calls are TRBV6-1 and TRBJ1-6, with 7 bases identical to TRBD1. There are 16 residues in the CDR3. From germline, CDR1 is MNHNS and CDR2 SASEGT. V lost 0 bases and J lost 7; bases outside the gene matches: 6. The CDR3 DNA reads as TGTGCCAGCAGTGAAGCTAAGGGGGCGGCAAATTCACCCCTCCACTTT. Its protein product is CASSEAKGAANSPLHF.

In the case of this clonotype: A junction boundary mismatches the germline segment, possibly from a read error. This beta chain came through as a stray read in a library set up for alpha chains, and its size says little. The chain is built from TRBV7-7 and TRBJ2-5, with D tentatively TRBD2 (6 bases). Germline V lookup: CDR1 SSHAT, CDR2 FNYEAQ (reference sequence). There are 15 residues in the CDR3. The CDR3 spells CASSLGGATQETQYF. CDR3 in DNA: TGTGCTAGCAGCTTAGGCGGGGCAACCCAAGAGACCCAGTACTTC.

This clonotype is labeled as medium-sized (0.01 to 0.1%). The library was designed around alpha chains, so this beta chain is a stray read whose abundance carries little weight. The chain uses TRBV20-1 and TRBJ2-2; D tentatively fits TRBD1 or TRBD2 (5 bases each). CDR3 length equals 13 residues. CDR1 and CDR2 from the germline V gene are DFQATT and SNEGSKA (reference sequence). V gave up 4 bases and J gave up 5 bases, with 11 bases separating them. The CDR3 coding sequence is TGCAGTGCTATGGGACCCGGGACCGGGGAGCTGTTTTTT. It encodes CSAMGPGTGELFF.

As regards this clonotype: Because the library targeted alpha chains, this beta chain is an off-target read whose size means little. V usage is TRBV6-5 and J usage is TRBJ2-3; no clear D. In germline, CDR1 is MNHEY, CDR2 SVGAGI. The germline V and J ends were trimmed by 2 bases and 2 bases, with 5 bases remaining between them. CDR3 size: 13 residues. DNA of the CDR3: TGTGCCAGCAGTTACCTTGACACAGATACGCAGTATTTT. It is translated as CASSYLDTDTQYF.

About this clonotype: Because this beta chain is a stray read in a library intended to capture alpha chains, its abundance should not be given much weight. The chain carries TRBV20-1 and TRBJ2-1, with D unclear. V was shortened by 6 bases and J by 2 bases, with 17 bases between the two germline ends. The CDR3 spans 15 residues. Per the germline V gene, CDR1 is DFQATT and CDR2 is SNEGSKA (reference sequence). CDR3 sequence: CSAITAGVTYNEQFF. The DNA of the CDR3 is TGCAGTGCCATCACGGCAGGCGTTACCTACAATGAGCAGTTCTTC.

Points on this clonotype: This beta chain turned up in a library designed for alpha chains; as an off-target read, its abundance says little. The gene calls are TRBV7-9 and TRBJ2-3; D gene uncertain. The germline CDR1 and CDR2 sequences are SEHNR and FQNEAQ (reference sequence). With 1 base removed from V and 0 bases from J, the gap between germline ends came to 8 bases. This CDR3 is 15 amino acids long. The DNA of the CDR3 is TGTGCCAGCAGCTTAGTGCTAGAAAGCACAGATACGCAGTATTTT. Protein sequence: CASSLVLESTDTQYF.

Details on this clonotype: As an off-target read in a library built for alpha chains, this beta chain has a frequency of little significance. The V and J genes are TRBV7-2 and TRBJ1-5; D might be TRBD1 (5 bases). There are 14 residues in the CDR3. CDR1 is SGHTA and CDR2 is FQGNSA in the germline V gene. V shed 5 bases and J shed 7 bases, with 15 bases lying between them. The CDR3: CASSLSGARQPQHF. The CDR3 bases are TGTGCCAGCAGCCTAAGCGGGGCAAGACAGCCCCAGCATTTT.

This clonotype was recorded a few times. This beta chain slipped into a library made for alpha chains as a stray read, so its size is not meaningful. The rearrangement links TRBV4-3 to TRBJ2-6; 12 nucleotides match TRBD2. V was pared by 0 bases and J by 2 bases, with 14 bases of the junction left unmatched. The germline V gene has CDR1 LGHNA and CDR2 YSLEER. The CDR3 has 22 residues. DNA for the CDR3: TGCGCCAGCAGCCAAGATGTTGCGACTAGCGGGAGTCTATTCGCTGGGGCCAACGTCCTGACTTTC. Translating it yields CASSQDVATSGSLFAGANVLTF.

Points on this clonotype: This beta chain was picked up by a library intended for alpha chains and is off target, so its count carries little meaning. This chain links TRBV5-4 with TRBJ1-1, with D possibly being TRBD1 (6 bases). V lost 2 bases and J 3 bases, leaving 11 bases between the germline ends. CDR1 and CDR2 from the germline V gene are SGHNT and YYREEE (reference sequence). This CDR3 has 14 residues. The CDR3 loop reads CASSLISGDTEAFF. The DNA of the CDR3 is TGTGCCAGCAGCTTAATTTCAGGGGACACTGAAGCTTTCTTT.

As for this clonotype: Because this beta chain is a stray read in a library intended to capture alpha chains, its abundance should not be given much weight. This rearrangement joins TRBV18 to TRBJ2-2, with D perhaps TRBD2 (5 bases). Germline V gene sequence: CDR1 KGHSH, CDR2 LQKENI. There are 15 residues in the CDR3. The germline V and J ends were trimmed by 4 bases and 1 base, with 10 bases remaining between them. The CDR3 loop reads CASSQEGRNTGELFF. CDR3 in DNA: TGTGCCAGCTCACAAGAGGGCAGGAACACCGGGGAGCTGTTTTTT.

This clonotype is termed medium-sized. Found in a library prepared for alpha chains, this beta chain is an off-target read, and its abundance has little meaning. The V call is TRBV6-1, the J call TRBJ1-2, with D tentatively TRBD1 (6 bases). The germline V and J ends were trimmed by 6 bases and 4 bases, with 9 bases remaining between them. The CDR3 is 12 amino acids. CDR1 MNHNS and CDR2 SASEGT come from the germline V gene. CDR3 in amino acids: CASRKTGYGYTF. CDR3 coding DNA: TGTGCCAGCAGGAAGACAGGCTATGGCTACACCTTC.

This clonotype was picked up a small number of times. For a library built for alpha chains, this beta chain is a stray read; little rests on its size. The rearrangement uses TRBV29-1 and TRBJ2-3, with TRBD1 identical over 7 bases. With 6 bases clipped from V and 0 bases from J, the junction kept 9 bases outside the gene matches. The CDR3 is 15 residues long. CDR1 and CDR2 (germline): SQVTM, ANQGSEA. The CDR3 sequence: CSVARQGTSTDTQYF. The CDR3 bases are TGCAGCGTCGCTAGACAGGGCACTAGCACAGATACGCAGTATTTT.

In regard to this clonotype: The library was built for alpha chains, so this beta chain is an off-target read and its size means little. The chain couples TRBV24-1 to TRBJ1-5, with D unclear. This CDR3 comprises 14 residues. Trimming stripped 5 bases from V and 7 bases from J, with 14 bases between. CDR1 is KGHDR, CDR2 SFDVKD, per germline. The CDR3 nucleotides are TGTGCCACCAGTGCCCCCCCACAGAGCCAGCCCCAGCATTTT. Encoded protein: CATSAPPQSQPQHF.

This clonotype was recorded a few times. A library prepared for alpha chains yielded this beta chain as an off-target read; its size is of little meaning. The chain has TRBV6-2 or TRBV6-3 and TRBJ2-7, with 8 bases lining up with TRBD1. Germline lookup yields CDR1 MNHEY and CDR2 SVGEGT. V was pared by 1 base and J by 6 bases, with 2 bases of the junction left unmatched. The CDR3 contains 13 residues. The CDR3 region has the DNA TGTGCCAGCAGTTACTGGACAGGGATCGAGCAGTACTTC. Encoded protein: CASSYWTGIEQYF.

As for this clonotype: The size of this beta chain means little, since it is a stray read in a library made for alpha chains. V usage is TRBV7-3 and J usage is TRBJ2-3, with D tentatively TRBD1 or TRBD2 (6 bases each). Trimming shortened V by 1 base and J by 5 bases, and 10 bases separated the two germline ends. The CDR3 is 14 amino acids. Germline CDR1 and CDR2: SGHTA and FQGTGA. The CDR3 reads CASSLNGGQDTQYF. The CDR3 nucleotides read TGTGCCAGCAGCTTAAATGGGGGGCAAGATACGCAGTATTTT.

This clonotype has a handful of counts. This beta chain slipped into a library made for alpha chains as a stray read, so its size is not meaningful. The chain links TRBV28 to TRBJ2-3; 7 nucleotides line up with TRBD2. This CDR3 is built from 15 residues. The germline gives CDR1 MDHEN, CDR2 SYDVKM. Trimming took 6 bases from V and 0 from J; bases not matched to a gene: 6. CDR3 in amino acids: CASSWLAASTDTQYF. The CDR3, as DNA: TGTGCCAGCAGCTGGCTAGCGGCTAGCACAGATACGCAGTATTTT.

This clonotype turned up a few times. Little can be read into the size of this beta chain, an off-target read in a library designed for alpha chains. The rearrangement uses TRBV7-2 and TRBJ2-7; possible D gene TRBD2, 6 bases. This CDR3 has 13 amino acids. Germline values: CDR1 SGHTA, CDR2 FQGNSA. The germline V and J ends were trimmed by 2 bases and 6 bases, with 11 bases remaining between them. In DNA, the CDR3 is TGTGCCAGCAGCTTATCCGCGGGATCCGAGCAGTACTTC. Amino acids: CASSLSAGSEQYF. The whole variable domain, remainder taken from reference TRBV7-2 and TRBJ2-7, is GAGVSQSPSNKVTEKGKDVELRCDPISGHTALYWYRQSLGQGLEFLIYFQGNSAPDKSGLPSDRFSAERTGGSVSTLTIQRTQQEDSAVYLCASSLSAGSEQYFGPGTRLTVT.

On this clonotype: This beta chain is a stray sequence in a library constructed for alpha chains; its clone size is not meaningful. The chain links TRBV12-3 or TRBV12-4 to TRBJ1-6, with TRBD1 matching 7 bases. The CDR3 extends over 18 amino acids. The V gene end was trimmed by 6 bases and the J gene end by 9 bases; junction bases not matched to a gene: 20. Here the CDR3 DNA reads TGTGCCAGCAGCCGTTATAACCTCGGACAGGCCTCTCCTTCACCCCTCCACTTT. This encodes CASSRYNLGQASPSPLHF.

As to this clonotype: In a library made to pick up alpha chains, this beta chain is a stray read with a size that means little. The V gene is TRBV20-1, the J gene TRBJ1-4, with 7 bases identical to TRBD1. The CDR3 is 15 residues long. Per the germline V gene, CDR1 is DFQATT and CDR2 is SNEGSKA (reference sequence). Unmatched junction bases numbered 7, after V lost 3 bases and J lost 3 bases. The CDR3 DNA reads TGCAGTGCTAGGGATCACAGGGGATCTAATGAAAAACTGTTTTTT. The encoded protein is CSARDHRGSNEKLFF.

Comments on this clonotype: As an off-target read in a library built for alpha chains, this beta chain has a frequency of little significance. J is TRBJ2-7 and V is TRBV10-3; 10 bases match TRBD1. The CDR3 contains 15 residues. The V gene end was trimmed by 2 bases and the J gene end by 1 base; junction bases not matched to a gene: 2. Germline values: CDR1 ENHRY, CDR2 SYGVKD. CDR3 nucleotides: TGTGCCATCAGTGAGACGGACAGGGGGTCCTACGAGCAGTACTTC. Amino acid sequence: CAISETDRGSYEQYF.

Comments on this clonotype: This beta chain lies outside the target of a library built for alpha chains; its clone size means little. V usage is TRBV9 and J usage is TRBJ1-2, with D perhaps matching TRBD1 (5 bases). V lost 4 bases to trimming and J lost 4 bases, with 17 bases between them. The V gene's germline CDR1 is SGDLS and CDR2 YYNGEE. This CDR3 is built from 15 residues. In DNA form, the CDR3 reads TGTGCCAGCAGCTCCCGGGACGGGGACCTCTATGGCTACACCTTC. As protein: CASSSRDGDLYGYTF.

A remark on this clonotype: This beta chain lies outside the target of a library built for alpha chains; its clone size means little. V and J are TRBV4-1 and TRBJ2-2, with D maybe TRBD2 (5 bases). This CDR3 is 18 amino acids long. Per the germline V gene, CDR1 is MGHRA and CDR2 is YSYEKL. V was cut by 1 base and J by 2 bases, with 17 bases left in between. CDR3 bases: TGCGCCAGCAGCCAAGGGCCCCGTCCTAGCCGCAACACCGGGGAGCTGTTTTTT. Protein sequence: CASSQGPRPSRNTGELFF.

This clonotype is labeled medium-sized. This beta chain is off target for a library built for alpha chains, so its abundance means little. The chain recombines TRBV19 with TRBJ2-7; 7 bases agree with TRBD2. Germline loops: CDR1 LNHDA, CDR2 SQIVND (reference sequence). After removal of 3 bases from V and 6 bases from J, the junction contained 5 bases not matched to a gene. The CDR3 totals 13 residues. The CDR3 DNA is TGTGCCAGTAGTATCTCTCTAGCGGCCGAGCAGTACTTC. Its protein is CASSISLAAEQYF. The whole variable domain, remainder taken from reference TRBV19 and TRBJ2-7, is DGGITQSPKYLFRKEGQNVTLSCEQNLNHDAMYWYRQDPGQGLRLIYYSQIVNDFQKGDIAEGYSVSREKKESFPLTVTSAQKNPTAFYLCASSISLAAEQYFGPGTRLTVT.